These 26 T cell receptor beta chains were sequenced from one sample in a study of neurological immune-mediated disorders. TCRdb passed the 5' RACE reads through MiXCR, listing each CDR3 protein once. Of about 60,000 distinct CDR3 sequences listed, roughly 10% are singletons. As for time point: longitudinal time-point 2. Sequences were obtained from PBMCs. The source is a young man in good health.

Many counts were recorded for this clonotype. The chain recombines TRBV2 with TRBJ2-7; 12 bases are a match to TRBD1. CDR3 length equals 14 residues. CDR1 SNHLY and CDR2 FYNNEI come from the germline V gene. J lost 4 bases, V lost 6 bases, and 4 bases had no gene match. CDR3: CASRPGQGAYEQYF. In DNA form, the CDR3 reads TGTGCCAGCAGGCCGGGACAGGGGGCATACGAGCAGTACTTC.

This clonotype was found many times. The chain combines TRBV18 with TRBJ2-1; D gene uncertain. CDR3 length equals 13 residues. Germline assignment: CDR1 KGHSH and CDR2 LQKENI. V dropped 2 bases and J dropped 4 bases, with 6 bases sitting between them. CDR3 bases: TGTGCCAGCTCACCAGGGGTTTACAATGAGCAGTTCTTC. It translates to CASSPGVYNEQFF.

Many counts were recorded for this clonotype. The chain carries TRBV9 and TRBJ1-2; D not certain. In germline, CDR1 is SGDLS, CDR2 YYNGEE. Trimming cost V 3 bases and J 8 bases, with 20 bases left between them. The CDR3 sequence is 15 residues long. The CDR3 sequence is CASSAGGWNPGGYTF. CDR3 nucleotides: TGTGCCAGCAGCGCCGGAGGTTGGAACCCCGGGGGCTACACCTTC.

This clonotype was recorded at least ten times. This chain's CDR3 is CASSLTGWGTDTQYF. The CDR3 region has the DNA TGTGCCAGCAGTTTAACAGGGTGGGGCACAGATACGCAGTATTTT. The chain is built from TRBV12-3 or TRBV12-4 and TRBJ2-3; D may be TRBD1 (6 bases). Trimming shortened V by 2 bases and J by 1 base, and 10 bases separated the two germline ends. This CDR3 comprises 15 residues.

This clonotype was found many times. V and J are TRBV24-1 and TRBJ2-5, with a possible D match to TRBD1 (6 bases). The ends were cut back, 7 bases at V and 5 bases at J, with 13 bases in the middle. The CDR3 contains 13 residues. The germline V gene encodes CDR1 KGHDR and CDR2 SFDVKD. CDR3 sequence reads: CATRTGSKETQYF. CDR3 nucleotides: TGTGCCACCAGAACAGGGTCTAAGGAGACCCAGTACTTC.

This CDR3 reads CASSLRKTGTGLVNEQFF. In DNA, the CDR3 is TGTGCCAGCAGCTTAAGAAAGACCGGGACAGGGTTGGTAAATGAGCAGTTCTTC. The V gene is TRBV7-3, the J gene TRBJ2-1, with TRBD1 matching 9 bases. Germline V gene data show CDR1 as SGHTA and CDR2 as FQGTGA. V shed 1 base, J shed 7 bases, and the junction held 14 bases outside the gene matches. CDR3 size: 18 residues. The variable domain in full, with the rest retrieved from reference TRBV7-3 and TRBJ2-1, is GAGVSQTPSNKVTEKGKYVELRCDPISGHTALYWYRQSLGQGPEFLIYFQGTGAADDSGLPNDRFFAVRPEGSVSTLKIQRTERGDSAVYLCASSLRKTGTGLVNEQFFGPGTRLTVL.

In its sample, this clonotype was seen many times. The chain is built from TRBV12-5 and TRBJ2-1; D is uncertain. The germline gives CDR1 LGHNT, CDR2 FRNRAP. Trimming pared 2 bases from V and 9 bases from J, leaving 8 bases between. The CDR3 covers 12 residues. CDR3 coding DNA: TGTGCTAGTGGTTTGCCCCAAACTGAGCAGTTCTTC. Its translation is CASGLPQTEQFF. The full variable domain, rest sourced from reference TRBV12-5 and TRBJ2-1, is DARVTQTPRHKVTEMGQEVTMRCQPILGHNTVFWYRQTMMQGLELLAYFRNRAPLDDSGMPKDRFSAEMPDATLATLKIQPSEPRDSAVYFCASGLPQTEQFFGPGTRLTVL.

The chain is built from TRBV6-5 and TRBJ2-1, with D possibly matching TRBD2 (5 bases). CDR1 is MNHEY and CDR2 is SVGAGI in the germline V gene. The CDR3 loop spans 17 amino acids. V gave up 4 bases and J gave up 0 bases, with 16 bases separating them. CDR3 sequence (DNA): TGTGCCAGCAGTTCGTACGGGAAATCGAGCTCCTACAATGAGCAGTTCTTC. It yields the protein CASSSYGKSSSYNEQFF.

This clonotype was observed at least ten times. The chain is built from TRBV14 and TRBJ2-2; D assignment may be TRBD1 or TRBD2 (5 bases each). The CDR3 runs to 17 residues. V lost 6 bases and J 1 base, leaving 18 bases between the germline ends. CDR1 is SGHDN and CDR2 is FVKESK in the germline V gene. The CDR3 region is CASSLRERGVNTGELFF. The CDR3 DNA reads TGTGCCAGCAGTCTAAGGGAAAGAGGGGTGAACACCGGGGAGCTGTTTTTT.

The table lists this clonotype with many counts. This rearrangement joins TRBV21-1 to TRBJ2-7; TRBD1 was called by the table and not checked on the DNA. TRBV21-1 is a recognized pseudogene. This CDR3 region has 14 residues. The CDR3: CASSKGEGQNEQYF. The CDR3 DNA is TGTGCCAGCAGCAAGGGAGAGGGACAGAACGAGCAGTACTTC.

This clonotype was counted many times. The V call is TRBV3-1, the J call TRBJ2-7; TRBD1 is a possible D gene (6 bases). The CDR3 is 15 residues long. The V gene lost 6 bases and the J gene lost 3 bases, with 18 bases spanning the gap. The germline V gene has CDR1 LGHDT and CDR2 YNNKEL (reference sequence). The CDR3 coding sequence is TGTGCCAGCAGTCCAATGTCGGGACACAGCTACGAGCAGTACTTC. Amino acids: CASSPMSGHSYEQYF.

This clonotype came up many times. V and J are TRBV11-2 and TRBJ1-2, with 7 bases aligning to TRBD1. V trimming: 5 bases; J trimming: 8 bases; junction bases outside the gene matches: 11. From germline, CDR1 is SGHAT and CDR2 FQNNGV. CDR3 size: 14 residues. CDR3 coding DNA: TGTGCCAGCAGCCACCCGACAGGGACCGAAGGCTACACCTTC. It is translated as CASSHPTGTEGYTF.

This clonotype was seen ten or more times. J is TRBJ2-1 and V is TRBV6-1; D call uncertain. Germline loops: CDR1 MNHNS, CDR2 SASEGT. Trimming pared 4 bases from V and 1 base from J, leaving 11 bases between. This CDR3 has 15 amino acids. CDR3 in amino acids: CASSVDFGSYNEQFF. CDR3 nucleotides: TGTGCCAGCAGTGTTGACTTCGGTTCCTACAATGAGCAGTTCTTC.

This clonotype was observed a handful of times. The chain joins TRBV6-1 to TRBJ2-1; TRBD1 aligns across 7 bases. J gave up 7 bases and V 6 bases, and 3 bases lay outside the gene matches. Looked up from germline, CDR1 is MNHNS and CDR2 is SASEGT. The CDR3 contains 12 residues. In DNA, the CDR3 is TGTGCCAGCAGAGCAGGGGGAAATGAGCAGTTCTTC. It translates to CASRAGGNEQFF.

The CDR3 DNA follows: TGTGCCAGCAGCCCGGGACTAGCGGGAGGGCCATGGACCGGGGAGCTGTTTTTT. Translated: CASSPGLAGGPWTGELFF. The V and J genes are TRBV9 and TRBJ2-2; 16 bases match TRBD2. Germline V gives CDR1 SGDLS, CDR2 YYNGEE. Unmatched junction bases numbered 8, after V lost 4 bases and J lost 5 bases. The CDR3 sequence is 18 residues long.

This clonotype was seen at least ten times. The CDR3 is CASSKAFPGRCEQYF. Written as DNA, the CDR3 is TGTGCCAGCAGCAAAGCGTTTCCAGGGAGGTGCGAGCAGTACTTC. J is TRBJ2-7 and V is TRBV21-1; the table calls TRBD2, which could not be checked here. TRBV21-1 is designated a pseudogene. The CDR3 extends over 15 amino acids.

This clonotype was detected ten times or more. V gene TRBV9 combines with J gene TRBJ2-7, with a tentative D call TRBD2 (6 bases). The germline V gene has CDR1 SGDLS and CDR2 YYNGEE. The ends were cut back, 3 bases at V and 4 bases at J, with 11 bases in the middle. This CDR3 spans 13 amino acids. CDR3 nucleotides: TGTGCCAGCAGCGACGGGAGAGGGTACGAGCAGTACTTC. Protein: CASSDGRGYEQYF.

Note on this clonotype: A read error may account for a junction end that differs from germline. J is TRBJ2-2 and V is TRBV20-1; perhaps TRBD1 as D (6 bases). Germline V lookup: CDR1 DFQATT, CDR2 SNEGSKA (reference sequence). The CDR3 length is 14 residues. CDR3 coding DNA: TGCAGTTCTAGAAGGCAGGGGAACACCAGGGAGCTGTTTTTT. It codes for CSSRRQGNTRELFF.

As for this clonotype: Given a much more abundant clone one base away, this may be a read error. This chain connects TRBV20-1 to TRBJ2-5, with D possibly being TRBD2 (5 bases). CDR1 DFQATT and CDR2 SNEGSKA come from the germline V gene (reference sequence). CDR3 length equals 11 residues. The CDR3 is CSARDGETKYF. Written as DNA, the CDR3 is TGCAGTGCTAGAGACGGGGAGACCAAGTACTTC.

This clonotype was detected many times. The rearrangement links TRBV20-1 to TRBJ2-5; TRBD1 agrees at 7 bases. This CDR3 is built from 12 residues. Germline CDR1 reads DFQATT; CDR2 reads SNEGSKA (reference sequence). With V trimmed by 8 bases and J by 1 base, 4 bases remained unmatched. Here the CDR3 reads CSYHRGQETQYF. The DNA for the CDR3 is TGCAGTTATCACAGGGGCCAAGAGACCCAGTACTTC.

This clonotype has at least ten counts. The chain combines TRBV2 with TRBJ2-3; the D gene is possibly TRBD1 (6 bases). This CDR3 has 13 residues. Trimming pared 8 bases from V and 4 bases from J, leaving 13 bases between. CDR1 SNHLY and CDR2 FYNNEI come from the germline V gene. The CDR3: CASGGQRADTQYF. The CDR3 DNA is TGTGCCAGCGGGGGCCAGCGAGCAGATACGCAGTATTTT.

This clonotype was seen many times. The chain joins TRBV10-3 to TRBJ2-1; 10 bases align to TRBD2. The CDR3 consists of 15 residues. The germline V gene encodes CDR1 ENHRY and CDR2 SYGVKD. V was pared by 10 bases and J by 5 bases, with 11 bases of the junction left unmatched. CDR3 in amino acids: CATNADTSGNNEQFF. CDR3 DNA sequence: TGTGCCACTAACGCCGATACTAGCGGGAACAATGAGCAGTTCTTC.

The table lists this clonotype with many counts. This chain uses TRBV28 with TRBJ2-3; TRBD2 aligns across 9 bases. This CDR3 is 15 amino acids long. V lost 6 bases and J lost 0; bases outside the gene matches: 4. Germline V gene sequence: CDR1 MDHEN, CDR2 SYDVKM. CDR3 sequence (DNA): TGTGCCAGCAGAATAGCGGGAGAGAGCACAGATACGCAGTATTTT. Its translation: CASRIAGESTDTQYF. Complete variable domain (other parts from reference TRBV28 and TRBJ2-3): DVKVTQSSRYLVKRTGEKVFLECVQDMDHENMFWYRQDPGLGLRLIYFSYDVKMKEKGDIPEGYSVSREKKERFSLILESASTNQTSMYLCASRIAGESTDTQYFGPGTRLTVL.

Many counts were recorded for this clonotype. This chain connects TRBV28 to TRBJ1-1, with D tentatively TRBD1 (5 bases). Germline V gene lookup returns CDR1 MDHEN and CDR2 SYDVKM. Deletions cut 4 bases from V and 1 base from J, with 7 bases between. This CDR3 has 13 residues. The CDR3 is CASSWGPNTEAFF. CDR3 DNA: TGTGCCAGCAGTTGGGGACCGAACACTGAAGCTTTCTTT.

The table lists this clonotype with a few counts. The V call is TRBV20-1, the J call TRBJ2-3, with D maybe TRBD2 (6 bases). V was clipped by 0 bases and J by 7 bases, with 17 bases between them. The CDR3 sequence is 15 residues long. Germline V lookup: CDR1 DFQATT, CDR2 SNEGSKA (reference sequence). CDR3 region: CSARDIGTSFNTQYF. The CDR3 nucleotides read TGCAGTGCTAGAGATATTGGGACTTCCTTTAATACGCAGTATTTT.

There are many counts of this clonotype. The genes are TRBV19 and TRBJ2-5; D possibly corresponds to TRBD1 (6 bases). Germline V gene lookup returns CDR1 LNHDA and CDR2 SQIVND (reference sequence). V shed 5 bases and J shed 1 base, with 11 bases lying between them. CDR3 size: 14 residues. The CDR3 is CASSPRQVQETQYF. The CDR3 DNA is TGTGCCAGTAGTCCTCGACAGGTCCAAGAGACCCAGTACTTC.